This T cell receptor (beta chain) came from a study of blood T cell repertoires in COVID-19. Study-level background: The United States, Italy and Spain provided the acute and convalescent COVID-19 samples.

In germline, CDR1 is SNHLY, CDR2 FYNNEI. Trimming stripped 5 bases from V and 4 bases from J, with 17 bases between. The CDR3 spans 15 residues. Original analysis: Nucleated cell number was recorded as an estimate derived from reference gene primer amplification. Generated by immunoSEQ multiplex PCR, the TCRdb table keeps only in-frame clones and is missing some. That table furnishes V, J and clone size, whereas the DNA furnished D and trimming. The sample includes approximately 250,000 clones, 75% to 90% seen only once; the top ten take 10%. The sequenced sample consisted of peripheral blood. The chain links TRBV2 to TRBJ1-2; unclear D gene. This sequence originates from a woman aged 70 to 79 with COVID-19, enrolled during active disease. CDR3 DNA sequence: TGTGCCAGCAGTTTAGAGTATCGGAGCATCTATGGCTACACCTTC. Translation: CASSLEYRSIYGYTF.